These 23 T cell receptor beta chains share one sample of origin, sequenced in a study of T cell responses to AZD1222 COVID-19 vaccine. Using immunoSEQ multiplex PCR, the repertoire was profiled, and TCRdb retains in-frame clones only, with some absent. The sample shows some 180,000 clones, approximately 94% of them seen only once. Specimen: peripheral blood, collected 28 days after the second dose of the MenACWY control vaccine. The source of these receptors is an adult who received the MenACWY meningococcal vaccine as a control.

This sequence joins TRBV27 and TRBJ2-1, with D unclear. CDR3 length: 11 amino acids. V was trimmed by 0 bases and J by 10 bases, leaving 4 bases between them. Germline V gives CDR1 MNHEY, CDR2 SMNVEV (reference sequence). CDR3 sequence reads: CASSLSDEQFF. The CDR3 bases are TGTGCCAGCAGTTTATCCGACGAGCAGTTCTTC.

The chain is built from TRBV4-1 and TRBJ1-1, with D unresolved. CDR1 is MGHRA and CDR2 is YSYEKL in the germline V gene. This CDR3 spans 14 amino acids. V was clipped by 4 bases and J by 6 bases, with 15 bases between them. CDR3 region: CASSPDPNGSEAFF. CDR3 nucleotide sequence: TGCGCCAGCAGCCCCGACCCAAATGGGTCTGAAGCTTTCTTT.

In the case of this clone: One end of the junction varies from germline; a read error may be responsible. The V gene is TRBV20-1, the J gene TRBJ1-4; the D is unclear. The V gene's germline CDR1 is DFQATT and CDR2 SNEGSKA (reference sequence). The CDR3 is made up of 13 amino acids. CDR3 region: CSTSVSANEKLFF. CDR3 nucleotides: TGCAGTACTAGTGTCTCAGCCAATGAAAAACTGTTTTTT.

CDR3 bases: TGTGCCAGCAGTGTGAGACCGGGACTAGCGGGAGATGCTGAGACCCAGTACTTC. As protein: CASSVRPGLAGDAETQYF. J is TRBJ2-5 and V is TRBV27; 14 nucleotides line up with TRBD2. Germline V gene data show CDR1 as MNHEY and CDR2 as SMNVEV (reference sequence). The CDR3 extends over 18 amino acids. The V and J ends lost 5 bases and 5 bases, in that order; junction bases with no gene match: 13.

V gene TRBV29-1 combines with J gene TRBJ2-5; possible D gene TRBD1, 6 bases. CDR1 SQVTM and CDR2 ANQGSEA come from the germline V gene. Trimming took off 6 bases at V and 5 bases at J, with 16 bases between the two ends. The CDR3 has 13 residues. CDR3: CSVEPTGGETQYF. CDR3 sequence (DNA): TGCAGCGTCGAACCGACAGGCGGGGAGACCCAGTACTTC.

The CDR3 sequence: CATSSGPGTERGGYTF. The CDR3 region has the DNA TGTGCCACCAGCAGTGGCCCCGGGACCGAAAGAGGTGGCTACACCTTC. The chain is built from TRBV15 and TRBJ1-2, with D perhaps matching TRBD1 (5 bases). The germline V gene has CDR1 LNHNV and CDR2 YYDKDF (reference sequence). The germline V and J ends were trimmed by 3 bases and 7 bases, with 21 bases remaining between them. The CDR3 is 16 residues long.

The V gene is TRBV6-2 or TRBV6-3, the J gene TRBJ2-1; no clear D gene. Per germline, CDR1 MNHEY and CDR2 SVGEGT. The CDR3 length is 17 residues. Trimming cost V 3 bases and J 6 bases, with 21 bases left between them. CDR3 region: CASSYVTNTIIINEQFF. CDR3 DNA sequence: TGTGCCAGCAGTTATGTAACGAATACCATCATCATCAATGAGCAGTTCTTC.

This rearrangement joins TRBV30 to TRBJ1-2, with D possibly matching TRBD1 (5 bases). Germline V gene data show CDR1 as GTSNPN and CDR2 as SVGIG (reference sequence). The CDR3 is 13 amino acids. Deletions cut 0 bases from V and 4 bases from J, with 9 bases between. CDR3 nucleotides: TGTGCCTGGAGTGTCACAGGTTCCTATGGCTACACCTTC. Its protein is CAWSVTGSYGYTF.

The chain employs TRBV15 and TRBJ1-2, with D possibly TRBD1 on 6 matching bases. Trimming shortened V by 5 bases and J by 8 bases, and 15 bases separated the two germline ends. Germline V gene sequence: CDR1 LNHNV, CDR2 YYDKDF (reference sequence). The CDR3 sequence is 13 residues long. CDR3 sequence reads: CATSGTGRKGYTF. DNA of the CDR3: TGTGCCACCAGCGGCACAGGGAGAAAAGGCTACACCTTC.

The chain employs TRBV24-1 and TRBJ1-1; 9 nucleotides align to TRBD1. Germline V CDR1 and CDR2: KGHDR, SFDVKD. The ends lost 6 bases at V and 3 bases at J; junction bases unmatched: 7. The length of the CDR3 is 15 residues. The CDR3 sequence: CATSQGGQGDTEAFF. In nucleotides, the CDR3 is TGTGCCACCAGTCAAGGGGGACAGGGAGACACTGAAGCTTTCTTT.

This clone is a singleton in its sample. The chain is built from TRBV5-1 and TRBJ1-6; possible D gene TRBD1, 5 bases. The CDR3 extends over 14 amino acids. V was shortened by 4 bases and J by 11 bases, with 16 bases between the two germline ends. CDR1 is SGHRS and CDR2 is YFSETQ in the germline V gene. The CDR3 protein is CASSEWGGLAPLHF. The CDR3 DNA reads as TGCGCCAGCAGCGAATGGGGGGGTCTGGCACCCCTCCACTTT.

V gene TRBV3-1 (or the pseudogene TRBV3-2) combines with J gene TRBJ1-4, with D tentatively TRBD1 (5 bases). Germline V gives CDR1 LGHDT, CDR2 YNNKEL (reference sequence). Trimming took 1 base from V and 3 from J, leaving 9 bases between them. The CDR3 has 15 residues. Here the CDR3 DNA reads TGTGCCAGCAGCCAAGGGAGACAGCCTAATGAAAAACTGTTTTTT. Residues: CASSQGRQPNEKLFF.

The rearrangement links TRBV7-2 to TRBJ1-2; D call uncertain. The CDR3 spans 11 residues. Germline V gene sequence: CDR1 SGHTA, CDR2 FQGNSA. V lost 6 bases and J lost 4, with 6 bases in between. CDR3 coding DNA: TGTGCCAGCAGTCGGGGCTATGGCTACACCTTC. It translates to CASSRGYGYTF.

This clone appeared a few times. The V call is TRBV5-4, the J call TRBJ1-2, with D unresolved. The V gene lost 1 base and the J gene lost 1 base, with 11 bases spanning the gap. CDR1 SGHNT and CDR2 YYREEE come from the germline V gene (reference sequence). The CDR3 has 15 amino acids. The DNA of the CDR3 is TGTGCCAGCAGCTTGAGCAGGACCTTTAACTATGGCTACACCTTC. Its translation is CASSLSRTFNYGYTF.

The chain has TRBV5-6 and TRBJ2-1; 12 bases line up with TRBD2. Losses at the gene ends were 5 bases for V and 5 bases for J; bases not matched to a gene: 14. Germline loops: CDR1 SGHDT, CDR2 YYEEEE. The CDR3 extends over 18 amino acids. The CDR3 protein is CASRPRLAGVKRDNEQFF. The CDR3 DNA sequence: TGTGCCAGCAGACCTCGACTAGCGGGAGTAAAACGAGACAATGAGCAGTTCTTC.

The rearrangement links TRBV12-3 or TRBV12-4 to TRBJ1-5; D is unclear. The CDR3 spans 13 residues. Trimming cost V 5 bases and J 5 bases, with 10 bases left between them. CDR3: CASSPTPYQPQHF. The DNA for the CDR3 is TGTGCCAGCAGTCCGACACCCTATCAGCCCCAGCATTTT.

The sample holds one count of this clone. The rearrangement links TRBV7-2 to TRBJ2-2, with no clear D. Germline V gives CDR1 SGHTA, CDR2 FQGNSA. Trimming cost V 3 bases and J 2 bases, with 19 bases left between them. The CDR3 loop spans 18 amino acids. Here the CDR3 DNA reads TGTGCCAGCAGCTTCCTTGGGCGGCGCAGGTCTAACACCGGGGAGCTGTTTTTT. Protein product: CASSFLGRRRSNTGELFF.

The CDR3 sequence: CASSVSAGQNYEQYF. The CDR3 coding sequence is TGTGCCAGCAGCGTAAGTGCAGGACAGAACTACGAGCAGTACTTC. The chain couples TRBV9 to TRBJ2-7, with D possibly TRBD1 on 6 matching bases. The CDR3 has 15 residues. Trimming removed 1 base from V and 3 bases from J, with 14 bases in between. Per germline, CDR1 SGDLS and CDR2 YYNGEE.

V gene TRBV5-5 combines with J gene TRBJ1-5; D might be TRBD1 (6 bases). CDR1 is SGHKS and CDR2 is YYEKEE in the germline V gene (reference sequence). V lost 1 base and J lost 7, with 12 bases in between. The CDR3 covers 14 residues. CDR3 protein: CASSLSTGWQPQHF. The DNA of the CDR3 is TGTGCCAGCAGCTTGTCGACAGGCTGGCAGCCCCAGCATTTT.

The rearrangement joins TRBV21-1 to TRBJ2-3; TRBD1 is the table's D call, not checked against the DNA. TRBV21-1 is a listed pseudogene. The CDR3 runs to 14 residues. CDR3 sequence reads: CAATQQASTDTQYF. The CDR3, as DNA: TGTGCCGCCACACAGCAGGCTAGCACAGATACGCAGTATTTT.

The V call is TRBV23-1, the J call TRBJ2-2; 7 nucleotides agree with TRBD2. TRBV23-1 is treated as an ORF (open reading frame) with a function not yet certain. V shed 0 bases and J 2 bases; nucleotides not matched to a gene: 6. The CDR3 loop spans 17 amino acids. The CDR3, as DNA: TGCGCCAGCAGTCAATCGGGGAGGGACGATAACACCGGGGAGCTGTTTTTT. Amino acid sequence: CASSQSGRDDNTGELFF.

The chain links TRBV4-1 to TRBJ2-2, with 9 bases identical to TRBD2. J lost 2 bases, V lost 0 bases, and 4 bases had no gene match. This CDR3 spans 17 amino acids. Per germline, CDR1 MGHRA and CDR2 YSYEKL. Here the CDR3 reads CASSQDPSGANTGELFF. CDR3 DNA sequence: TGCGCCAGCAGCCAAGACCCTAGCGGGGCAAACACCGGGGAGCTGTTTTTT.

The V gene is TRBV10-3, the J gene TRBJ2-7; D call uncertain. The CDR3 runs 13 residues. Per germline, CDR1 ENHRY and CDR2 SYGVKD. V gave up 10 bases and J gave up 5 bases, with 18 bases separating them. CDR3 in DNA: TGTGCCACAACAATTAGGGAAGTGGACGAGCAGTACTTC. It codes for CATTIREVDEQYF.